This T cell receptor (beta chain) appears in the sequencing data of a study of cytomegalovirus exposure and HLA in healthy donors. As concerns this clone: Its target is unknown.

General study points: When a later analysis compared HLA-associated TCR beta chains with equally common others, the HLA-associated chains turned out to be more clonally expanded and to have lower generation probabilities.

PCR employed 60 Vbeta and 13 Jbeta primers. TCRdb's table, derived via immunoSEQ multiplex PCR, lists solely in-frame clones and lacks some. The profile shows some 65,000 clones, roughly two thirds of them singletons. The CDR3 runs 12 residues. Germline CDR1 LNHNV, CDR2 YYDKDF (reference sequence). V was cut by 8 bases and J by 0 bases, with 7 bases left in between. This chain uses TRBV15 with TRBJ2-5; no clear D gene. The clonotype originates from a young man in good health and CMV-seronegative. Material for sequencing was PBMCs. This chain's CDR3 is CATLTDQETQYF. Written as DNA, the CDR3 is TGTGCCACCCTAACAGACCAAGAGACCCAGTACTTC.